The 5 T cell receptor beta chains listed next were all sequenced from one sample in a study of cytomegalovirus exposure and HLA in healthy donors. Primers: 60 Vbeta forward and 13 Jbeta reverse. Some clones are missing from TCRdb's copy, which holds only in-frame ones; the method was immunoSEQ multiplex PCR. The sample data list about 140,000 clones. Input material: PBMCs. These receptor sequences come from a man aged 40-49 years in good health and CMV-seronegative.

The rearrangement uses TRBV2 and TRBJ2-3; D is perhaps TRBD2 (5 bases). Germline lookup yields CDR1 SNHLY and CDR2 FYNNEI. The CDR3 loop spans 11 amino acids. V gave up 2 bases and J gave up 9 bases, with 6 bases separating them. DNA of the CDR3: TGTGCCAGCAGTGAAAGGGAGACGCAGTATTTT. Amino acid sequence: CASSERETQYF.

The V call is TRBV18, the J call TRBJ1-6; D is possibly TRBD1 (5 bases). Trimming pared 0 bases from V and 5 bases from J, leaving 11 bases between. This CDR3 spans 16 amino acids. Germline V gene sequence: CDR1 KGHSH, CDR2 LQKENI. The CDR3 sequence: CASSPPGQANNSPLHF. For the CDR3, the DNA is TGTGCCAGCTCACCACCGGGGCAGGCTAATAATTCACCCCTCCACTTT.

The rearrangement uses TRBV4-3 and TRBJ1-1; 8 nucleotides align to TRBD1. Germline V gene lookup returns CDR1 LGHNA and CDR2 YSLEER. CDR3 length equals 15 residues. The J segment lost 3 bases and the V segment lost 5 bases, leaving 8 bases of the junction unmatched. The CDR3 nucleotides read TGCGCCAGCAGCTACTGGACAGGGCCCGACACTGAAGCTTTCTTT. It specifies CASSYWTGPDTEAFF.

This chain links TRBV5-4 with TRBJ1-1, with 9 bases matching TRBD1. Germline CDR1 is SGHNT and CDR2 is YYREEE (reference sequence). There are 14 residues in the CDR3. V shed 1 base, J shed 4 bases, and the junction held 2 bases outside the gene matches. The CDR3 region is CASSLMTGGTEAFF. The CDR3, as DNA: TGTGCCAGCAGCTTGATGACAGGGGGCACTGAAGCTTTCTTT. Using reference TRBV5-4 and TRBJ1-1 for the parts outside the CDR3, the full variable domain is ETGVTQSPTHLIKTRGQQVTLRCSSQSGHNTVSWYQQALGQGPQFIFQYYREEENGRGNFPPRFSGLQFPNYSSELNVNALELDDSALYLCASSLMTGGTEAFFGQGTRLTVV.

The rearrangement links TRBV19 to TRBJ2-5, with TRBD2 identical over 7 bases. After removal of 5 bases from V and 4 bases from J, the junction contained 4 bases not matched to a gene. The CDR3 sequence is 13 residues long. Per the germline V gene, CDR1 is LNHDA and CDR2 is SQIVND (reference sequence). In DNA form, the CDR3 reads TGTGCCAGTAGTCCCCCGGGAGGAGAGACCCAGTACTTC. This sequence encodes CASSPPGGETQYF.